Each of the 20 T cell receptor beta chains below was sequenced from the same sample in a study of OX40 agonist ivuxolimab in advanced cancers. Only in-frame clones appear in the TCRdb table, and some are missing; sequencing was by immunoSEQ multiplex PCR. The repertoire holds tens of thousands of clones, with 80% to 95% as singletons. Sequenced here: CD4+ or CD8+ T cells sorted from blood, sampled in a trial of the OX40 agonist ivuxolimab. Receptors were obtained from an adult with an advanced solid tumor such as melanoma, head and neck, liver or kidney cancer.

The chain links TRBV29-1 to TRBJ2-7; either TRBD1 or TRBD2 may fit D (5 bases each). The CDR3 extends over 14 amino acids. Trimming removed 4 bases at V and 0 bases at J, with 13 bases between. Germline V gives CDR1 SQVTM, CDR2 ANQGSEA. The CDR3 spells CSVAERGFSYEQYF. The CDR3 coding sequence is TGCAGCGTTGCAGAGAGGGGCTTCTCCTACGAGCAGTACTTC.

This rearrangement joins TRBV5-1 to TRBJ1-1; TRBD1 might be the D (6 bases). Germline V gene sequence: CDR1 SGHRS, CDR2 YFSETQ. Trimming took 2 bases from V and 6 from J, leaving 11 bases between them. The CDR3 covers 13 residues. In nucleotides, the CDR3 is TGCGCCAGCAGCTTAGGGGGGGCCGCTGAAGCTTTCTTT. It encodes CASSLGGAAEAFF.

The V and J genes are TRBV27 and TRBJ1-1; possible D gene TRBD1, 5 bases. The CDR3 has 13 residues. Germline CDR1 and CDR2: MNHEY and SMNVEV (reference sequence). V lost 8 bases to trimming and J lost 5 bases, with 15 bases between them. CDR3 sequence (DNA): TGTGCCAGCCCCTTGAAGGGGATTACTGAAGCTTTCTTT. This translates into CASPLKGITEAFF.

The gene calls are TRBV5-1 and TRBJ1-6; 7 nucleotides line up with TRBD1. The CDR3 covers 14 residues. The junction had 4 bases not matched to a gene; V was cut back by 7 bases and J by 3 bases. Germline CDR1 SGHRS, CDR2 YFSETQ. CDR3 in amino acids: CASSRDSYNSPLHF. The CDR3 region has the DNA TGCGCCAGCTCAAGGGACAGCTATAATTCACCCCTCCACTTT.

In regard to this clone: One end of the junction does not line up with germline, which may come from a read error. The chain carries TRBV6-4 and TRBJ2-2; D unclear. Germline lookup yields CDR1 MRHNA and CDR2 SNTAGT. The CDR3 spans 12 residues. CDR3 in DNA: TGTGCCAGCAGAGACTCAACCGGGGAGCTGTTTTTT. It codes for CASRDSTGELFF.

This rearrangement joins TRBV4-1 to TRBJ2-3, with 16 bases aligning to TRBD2. Germline V gene data show CDR1 as MGHRA and CDR2 as YSYEKL. With 1 base clipped from V and 6 bases from J, the junction kept 4 bases outside the gene matches. The CDR3 spans 17 residues. The CDR3 loop reads CASSQVPGLAGGDTQYF. CDR3 DNA: TGCGCCAGCAGCCAAGTCCCGGGACTAGCGGGAGGGGATACGCAGTATTTT.

The chain is built from TRBV29-1 and TRBJ2-1, with TRBD2 matching 8 bases. Germline trimming cut 7 bases from V and 9 bases from J; bases unmatched to any gene: 11. This CDR3 region has 13 residues. Germline V gene lookup returns CDR1 SQVTM and CDR2 ANQGSEA. The CDR3 bases are TGCAGCGGACGACCGCGACTAGCGAGTGAGCAGTTCTTC. Amino acid sequence: CSGRPRLASEQFF.

V is TRBV5-1 and J is TRBJ2-7, with TRBD1 as a possible D gene (6 bases). V was shortened by 1 base and J by 0 bases, with 20 bases between the two germline ends. Germline V CDR1 and CDR2: SGHRS, YFSETQ. CDR3 size: 18 residues. Here the CDR3 DNA reads TGCGCCAGCAGCTTGTGGACAGCCCGAACTACAAGCTCCTACGAGCAGTACTTC. It translates to CASSLWTARTTSSYEQYF.

The chain combines TRBV5-1 with TRBJ2-7, with 10 positions matching TRBD2. The V segment lost 4 bases and the J segment 6 bases; nucleotides outside the gene matches: 10. CDR3 length: 15 residues. Germline V gene lookup returns CDR1 SGHRS and CDR2 YFSETQ. Written as DNA, the CDR3 is TGCGCCAGCAGCCTGGGAACCATAGCGGGAGGCGAGCAGTACTTC. It yields the protein CASSLGTIAGGEQYF.

This clone came up a few times. V and J are TRBV6-1 and TRBJ1-5; D is possibly TRBD1 (6 bases). The V end lost 4 bases, the J end lost 7 bases, and 14 bases lay between the germline ends. Germline V CDR1 and CDR2: MNHNS, SASEGT. The CDR3 has 14 residues. CDR3 DNA sequence: TGTGCCAGCAGTGGAGCAGGGGACCGCCAGCCCCAGCATTTT. This gives the protein CASSGAGDRQPQHF.

The rearrangement joins TRBV6-1 to TRBJ2-3; maybe TRBD1 (5 bases). Germline V gene lookup returns CDR1 MNHNS and CDR2 SASEGT. V was clipped by 4 bases and J by 4 bases, with 9 bases between them. The CDR3 runs to 13 residues. The CDR3 region has the DNA TGTGCCAGCAGTGCCAGGGTGGCAGATACGCAGTATTTT. Translation gives CASSARVADTQYF.

The V call is TRBV19, the J call TRBJ2-1, with 11 bases identical to TRBD2. CDR3 length: 15 residues. With V trimmed by 6 bases and J by 2 bases, 3 bases remained unmatched. The germline V gene encodes CDR1 LNHDA and CDR2 SQIVND (reference sequence). The chain's CDR3 is CASRTSGVPYNEQFF. The CDR3 nucleotides read TGTGCCAGTAGGACTAGCGGGGTCCCCTACAATGAGCAGTTCTTC.

The chain joins TRBV28 to TRBJ2-7; D is perhaps TRBD1 (6 bases). The CDR3 loop spans 13 amino acids. Per the germline V gene, CDR1 is MDHEN and CDR2 is SYDVKM. Deletions cut 7 bases from V and 3 bases from J, with 13 bases between. CDR3 loop: CASTEQGIYEQYF. CDR3 DNA: TGTGCCAGCACCGAACAGGGAATCTACGAGCAGTACTTC.

The rearrangement joins TRBV5-7 to TRBJ2-7, with D unresolved. TRBV5-7 carries the ORF label, with uncertain function. The germline V and J ends were trimmed by 1 base and 4 bases, with 6 bases remaining between them. The CDR3 loop spans 12 amino acids. CDR3 in DNA: TGTGCCAGCAGCTTGATGGGATACGAGCAGTACTTC. Translation gives CASSLMGYEQYF.

The V gene is TRBV7-9, the J gene TRBJ1-1, with D maybe TRBD1 (5 bases). This CDR3 region has 13 residues. CDR1 is SEHNR and CDR2 is FQNEAQ in the germline V gene (reference sequence). The V end was cut by 6 bases, the J end by 11 bases, with 19 bases between. The CDR3 DNA reads TGTGCCAGCAGTGAGGGACGGATGTCCTCGGCTTTCTTT. Its protein is CASSEGRMSSAFF. The entire variable domain, with the rest obtained from reference TRBV7-9 and TRBJ1-1, is as follows: DTGVSQNPRHKITKRGQNVTFRCDPISEHNRLYWYRQTLGQGPEFLTYFQNEAQLEKSRLLSDRFSAERPKGSFSTLEIQRTEQGDSAMYLCASSEGRMSSAFFGQGTRLTVV.

The CDR3 sequence: CASSTPTGSDTQYF. The CDR3 bases are TGTGCCAGCAGCACGCCGACCGGGAGTGATACGCAGTATTTT. The V and J genes are TRBV11-3 and TRBJ2-3, with D possibly TRBD2 on 6 matching bases. V was clipped by 5 bases and J by 6 bases, with 15 bases between them. Looked up from germline, CDR1 is SGHNT and CDR2 is YENEEA. The CDR3 length is 14 residues.

The chain has TRBV9 and TRBJ2-2; D is unclear. This CDR3 contains 14 residues. Germline CDR1 SGDLS, CDR2 YYNGEE. Trimming removed 0 bases at V and 6 bases at J, with 9 bases between. CDR3: CASSVDLVPGELFF. CDR3 DNA: TGTGCCAGCAGCGTAGATCTGGTTCCCGGGGAGCTGTTTTTT. Together with reference TRBV9 and TRBJ2-2, the CDR3 gives the full variable domain: DSGVTQTPKHLITATGQRVTLRCSPRSGDLSVYWYQQSLDQGLQFLIQYYNGEERAKGNILERFSAQQFPDLHSELNLSSLELGDSALYFCASSVDLVPGELFFGEGSRLTVL.

This chain connects TRBV27 to TRBJ2-5; D not certain. V lost 8 bases and J lost 4, with 8 bases in between. CDR1 and CDR2 from the germline V gene are MNHEY and SMNVEV (reference sequence). The CDR3 loop spans 11 amino acids. The CDR3 coding sequence is TGTGCCAGCCGTATTATAGAGACCCAGTACTTC. Protein sequence: CASRIIETQYF.

V and J are TRBV30 and TRBJ2-4; D perhaps matches TRBD1 (6 bases). This CDR3 has 12 residues. The germline V gene encodes CDR1 GTSNPN and CDR2 SVGIG (reference sequence). The V gene lost 0 bases and the J gene lost 9 bases, with 9 bases spanning the gap. As DNA, the CDR3 is TGTGCCTGGAGTGTACTAGGGGGCATTCAGTACTTC. Protein: CAWSVLGGIQYF. Full variable domain (missing parts from reference TRBV30 and TRBJ2-4): SQTIHQWPATLVQPVGSPLSLECTVEGTSNPNLYWYRQAAGRGLQLLFYSVGIGQISSEVPQNLSASRPQDRQFILSSKKLLLSDSGFYLCAWSVLGGIQYFGAGTRLSVL.

This clone was seen only once. J is TRBJ1-1 and V is TRBV10-3, with D possibly TRBD1 on 6 matching bases. CDR3 size: 13 residues. V lost 7 bases and J lost 0, with 9 bases in between. Germline values: CDR1 ENHRY, CDR2 SYGVKD. The CDR3 DNA sequence: TGTGCCATCAAGCCAGGGGTGAACACTGAAGCTTTCTTT. Translated, it gives CAIKPGVNTEAFF.